A selection of T cell receptor beta chains follows, all from one sample in a study of blood T cell repertoires in COVID-19. Profiling relied on immunoSEQ multiplex PCR, and the TCRdb table lists in-frame clones only, not all of them. The table lists some 130,000 clones, more than 70% of them singletons. Input material: peripheral blood. The receptors derive from a woman aged 55-70 years with acute or convalescent COVID-19. The CDR3 runs from the conserved cysteine through the conserved F or W. The D gene is left open where the match is weak. Expanded clones get a size class; other rows say once, few or many, or leave the size out.

.,.,TRBV11-3,TRBJ1-2,CASSPLAYGYTF,TGTGCCAGCAGTCCCTTGGCCTATGGCTACACCTTC
.,.,TRBV11-2,TRBJ2-1,CASSTRSAQNEQFF,TGTGCCAGCAGCACCCGGTCCGCCCAAAATGAGCAGTTCTTC
.,TRBD1,TRBV6-5,TRBJ1-1,CASGTWDTGDGFF,TGTGCCAGCGGGACTTGGGACACAGGGGATGGTTTCTTT
.,.,TRBV29-1,TRBJ1-6,CSAKIGGESSSPLHF,TGCAGCGCCAAAATAGGTGGGGAGTCCAGTTCACCCCTCCACTTT
.,.,TRBV24-1,TRBJ1-5,CATSDLQEVWVLGNQPQHF,TGTGCCACCAGTGATTTGCAGGAGGTATGGGTATTAGGTAATCAGCCCCAGCATTTT
.,TRBD1,TRBV28,TRBJ1-4,CASSWGAGGFEKLFF,TGTGCCAGCAGTTGGGGGGCAGGGGGATTCGAAAAACTGTTTTTT
.,.,TRBV19,TRBJ1-5,CASSLGGGGNQPQHF,TGTGCCAGTAGCCTTGGGGGGGGAGGAAATCAGCCCCAGCATTTT
.,.,TRBV28,TRBJ1-5,CASRVQGSVQPQHF,TGTGCCAGCAGGGTACAGGGCTCGGTTCAGCCCCAGCATTTT
.,.,TRBV4-1,TRBJ2-1,CASSQIDIFSYNEQFF,TGCGCCAGCAGCCAGATAGACATTTTCTCCTACAATGAGCAGTTCTTC
.,TRBD1,TRBV19,TRBJ1-1,CASRVQGVNTEAFF,TGTGCCAGTAGGGTCCAGGGGGTGAACACTGAAGCTTTCTTT
.,.,TRBV6-5,TRBJ1-1,CASRQNTEAFF,TGTGCCAGCAGACAGAACACTGAAGCTTTCTTT
few,TRBD1,TRBV18,TRBJ1-1,CASSPRQGTLNTEAFF,TGTGCCAGCTCACCCCGACAGGGTACTTTGAACACTGAAGCTTTCTTT
.,.,TRBV14,TRBJ1-1,CASSQEFNQGAFF,TGTGCCAGCAGCCAAGAGTTTAACCAGGGAGCTTTCTTT
.,TRBD1,TRBV5-1,TRBJ1-2,CASSFDRGTYGYTF,TGCGCCAGCAGCTTCGACAGGGGGACCTATGGCTACACCTTC
once,.,TRBV30,TRBJ2-7,CAWATHYPSEQYF,TGTGCCTGGGCGACACATTATCCTTCCGAGCAGTACTTC
once,TRBD2,TRBV5-1,TRBJ2-2,CASSYAGGRGTGELFF,TGCGCCAGCAGTTATGCGGGAGGCCGAGGAACCGGGGAGCTGTTTTTT
.,TRBD1,TRBV14,TRBJ2-7,CASSRDSSYEQYF,TGTGCCAGCAGCCGGGACAGCTCCTACGAGCAGTACTTC
.,TRBD1,TRBV28,TRBJ1-2,CASSLYSTGVMGRDYGYTF,TGTGCCAGCAGTTTATATTCTACAGGGGTAATGGGAAGGGACTATGGCTACACCTTC
.,TRBD1,TRBV28,TRBJ1-2,CASSSTGGINGYTF,TGTGCCAGCAGTTCGACAGGGGGTATTAATGGCTACACCTTC
.,.,TRBV19,TRBJ1-2,CASSPFVNYGYTF,TGTGCCAGTAGCCCCTTCGTGAACTATGGCTACACCTTC
.,.,TRBV6-1,TRBJ1-5,CASSEFYSNQPQHF,TGTGCCAGCAGTGAATTTTATAGCAATCAGCCCCAGCATTTT
.,.,TRBV3-1/TRBV3-2,TRBJ2-2,CASSRTGQRGTGELFF,TGTGCCAGCAGCCGGACCGGACAGAGGGGAACCGGGGAGCTGTTTTTT
.,TRBD1,TRBV19,TRBJ1-6,CASSSPGQYNSPLHF,TGTGCCAGTAGTAGCCCGGGACAGTATAATTCACCCCTCCACTTT
.,.,TRBV6-5,TRBJ1-2,CASSYSNPGESYTF,TGTGCCAGCAGTTACTCAAATCCAGGGGAAAGCTACACCTTC
.,.,TRBV27,TRBJ2-7,CASSKGRGSHYEQYF,TGTGCCAGCAGTAAAGGAAGGGGTTCCCACTACGAGCAGTACTTC
few,.,TRBV19,TRBJ1-1,CASSIRDTEAFF,TGTGCCAGTAGTATACGGGACACTGAAGCTTTCTTT
.,TRBD2,TRBV6-1,TRBJ2-3,CASSEILAGDTQYF,TGTGCCAGCAGTGAAATACTAGCGGGAGATACGCAGTATTTT
.,.,TRBV7-9,TRBJ1-1,CASSLGASEAFF,TGTGCCAGCAGCTTAGGGGCCAGTGAAGCTTTCTTT
.,TRBD2,TRBV9,TRBJ2-3,CASPRAGATDTQYF,TGTGCCAGCCCTCGAGCGGGAGCAACAGATACGCAGTATTTT
.,TRBD1,TRBV11-2,TRBJ1-1,CASSLSTGEAFF,TGTGCCAGCAGCTTATCGACAGGGGAAGCTTTCTTT
.,.,TRBV5-1,TRBJ2-2,CASSPAGSGPSGELFF,TGCGCCAGCAGCCCCGCCGGTTCAGGGCCCAGCGGGGAGCTGTTTTTT
.,.,TRBV25-1,TRBJ1-6,CASTPPTTGGRNSPLHF,TGTGCCAGCACCCCTCCGACCACGGGGGGCCGAAATTCACCCCTCCACTTT
.,.,TRBV12-5,TRBJ1-6,CASGLGHENSPLHF,TGTGCTAGTGGCTTAGGACACGAGAATTCACCCCTCCACTTT
.,TRBD1,TRBV27,TRBJ1-4,CASSLLGQGLLRDEKLFF,TGTGCCAGCAGTTTACTGGGACAGGGACTCCTTAGGGATGAAAAACTGTTTTTT
.,TRBD1,TRBV3-1/TRBV3-2,TRBJ1-2,CASSHPTRTGSGYTF,TGTGCCAGCAGCCACCCCACCCGGACAGGGTCCGGCTACACCTTC
.,.,TRBV19,TRBJ1-2,CASSSMAGVRYGYTF,TGTGCCAGTAGCTCCATGGCAGGGGTACGGTATGGCTACACCTTC
few,TRBD2,TRBV28,TRBJ2-5,CASSSSGRVRETQYF,TGTGCCAGCAGTTCTAGCGGGAGAGTCAGGGAGACCCAGTACTTC
few,.,TRBV5-1,TRBJ1-1,CASSLAGLGVGTEAFF,TGCGCCAGCAGCTTGGCCGGGTTAGGGGTTGGAACTGAAGCTTTCTTT
many,TRBD1,TRBV5-1,TRBJ2-7,CARTLRDRAYEQYF,TGCGCCAGGACCCTCCGGGACAGGGCCTACGAGCAGTACTTC
.,.,TRBV7-9,TRBJ1-3,CASSLWQIPSGNTIYF,TGTGCCAGCAGCTTATGGCAGATCCCCTCTGGAAACACCATATATTTT
once,TRBD2,TRBV19,TRBJ2-5,CASRLGAGVGQETQYF,TGTGCCAGTAGACTCGGAGCGGGAGTGGGGCAAGAGACCCAGTACTTC
.,.,TRBV3-1/TRBV3-2,TRBJ1-5,CASSRDYSNQPQHF,TGTGCCAGCAGCCGGGACTATAGCAATCAGCCCCAGCATTTT
.,.,TRBV12-3/TRBV12-4,TRBJ2-1,CASSLAGASEQFF,TGTGCCAGCAGTTTAGCGGGAGCTAGTGAGCAGTTCTTC
.,TRBD1,TRBV6-5,TRBJ1-4,CASGTGGEKLFF,TGTGCCAGCGGGACAGGGGGGGAAAAACTGTTTTTT
once,TRBD1,TRBV2,TRBJ2-2,CASSKGQGATGELFF,TGTGCCAGCAGCAAGGGACAGGGGGCAACCGGGGAGCTGTTTTTT
.,.,TRBV2,TRBJ1-1,CASSRGVTEAFF,TGTGCCAGCAGCCGCGGTGTCACTGAAGCTTTCTTT
.,.,TRBV7-9,TRBJ1-6,CASSQGGQNNSPLHF,TGTGCCAGCAGCCAAGGCGGACAGAATAATTCACCCCTCCACTTT
.,TRBD2,TRBV4-1,TRBJ2-1,CASSQDGRGRYNEQFF,TGCGCCAGCAGCCAAGATGGGCGGGGGAGATACAATGAGCAGTTCTTC
.,.,TRBV19,TRBJ1-4,CASSLGLRRGLNEKLFF,TGTGCCAGTAGTTTGGGGCTTCGTAGGGGCCTCAATGAAAAACTGTTTTTT
.,TRBD2,TRBV28,TRBJ2-1,CASSLGGRTYNEQFF,TGTGCCAGCAGTTTGGGAGGGAGAACCTACAATGAGCAGTTCTTC
.,TRBD2,TRBV6-5,TRBJ2-1,CASGRLAGGSGEQFF,TGTGCCAGCGGTCGACTAGCGGGAGGGTCGGGTGAGCAGTTCTTC
.,TRBD1,TRBV6-1,TRBJ1-3,CASSELGQGVNTIYF,TGTGCCAGCAGTGAATTGGGACAGGGTGTAAACACCATATATTTT
.,.,TRBV30,TRBJ1-5,CAWSGGIDQPQHF,TGTGCCTGGAGTGGAGGAATTGATCAGCCCCAGCATTTT
.,TRBD1,TRBV7-9,TRBJ2-7,CASSGRQGMSYEQYF,TGTGCCAGCAGCGGGCGACAGGGGATGTCCTACGAGCAGTACTTC
.,.,TRBV2,TRBJ1-1,CASSEGRWTEAFF,TGTGCCAGCAGTGAAGGGAGGTGGACTGAAGCTTTCTTT
.,.,TRBV5-4,TRBJ1-1,CASSHGTLMNTEAFF,TGTGCCAGCAGCCACGGGACACTCATGAACACTGAAGCTTTCTTT
few,.,TRBV15,TRBJ2-3,CATSSPGSGSTDTQYF,TGTGCCACCAGCAGCCCTGGGAGCGGTAGCACAGATACGCAGTATTTT
.,TRBD2,TRBV6-6,TRBJ2-1,CASSRAGGSWSGEQFF,TGTGCCAGCAGTCGAGCGGGAGGGTCTTGGTCAGGAGAGCAGTTCTTC
.,.,TRBV3-1/TRBV3-2,TRBJ1-4,CASSQTDSLFF,TGTGCCAGCAGCCAAACGGACAGCCTGTTTTTT
once,.,TRBV24-1,TRBJ2-2,CATRTGNTGELFF,TGTGCCACCAGGACAGGGAACACCGGGGAGCTGTTTTTT